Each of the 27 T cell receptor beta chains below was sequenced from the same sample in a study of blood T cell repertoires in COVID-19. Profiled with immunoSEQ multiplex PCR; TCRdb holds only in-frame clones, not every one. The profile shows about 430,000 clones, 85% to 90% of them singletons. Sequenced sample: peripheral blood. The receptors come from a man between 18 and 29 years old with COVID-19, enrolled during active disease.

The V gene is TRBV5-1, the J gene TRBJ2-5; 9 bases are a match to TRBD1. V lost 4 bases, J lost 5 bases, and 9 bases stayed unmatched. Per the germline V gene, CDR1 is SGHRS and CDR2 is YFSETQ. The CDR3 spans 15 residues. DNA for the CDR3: TGCGCCAGCAGCCACGCCGGGACAGGGCGGGAGACCCAGTACTTC. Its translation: CASSHAGTGRETQYF.

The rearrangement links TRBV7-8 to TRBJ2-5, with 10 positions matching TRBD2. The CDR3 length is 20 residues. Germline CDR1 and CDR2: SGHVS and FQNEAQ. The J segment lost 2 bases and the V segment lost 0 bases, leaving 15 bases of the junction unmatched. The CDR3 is CASSLALGLAGVSGQETQYF. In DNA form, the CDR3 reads TGTGCCAGCAGCTTAGCGCTCGGGCTAGCGGGGGTCTCCGGGCAAGAGACCCAGTACTTC.

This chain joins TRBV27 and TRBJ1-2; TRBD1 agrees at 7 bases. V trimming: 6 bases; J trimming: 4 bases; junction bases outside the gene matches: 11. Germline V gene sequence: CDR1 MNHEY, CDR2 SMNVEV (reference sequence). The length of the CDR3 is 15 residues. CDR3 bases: TGTGCCAGCAGCCCCGGACAGGCTTCCCGCTATGGCTACACCTTC. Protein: CASSPGQASRYGYTF.

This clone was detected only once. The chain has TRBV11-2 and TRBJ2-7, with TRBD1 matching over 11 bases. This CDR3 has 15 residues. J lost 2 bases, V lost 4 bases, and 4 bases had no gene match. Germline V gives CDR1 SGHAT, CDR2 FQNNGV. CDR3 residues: CASSSGQGAPYEQYF. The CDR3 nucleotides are TGTGCCAGCAGCTCCGGACAGGGGGCCCCCTACGAGCAGTACTTC.

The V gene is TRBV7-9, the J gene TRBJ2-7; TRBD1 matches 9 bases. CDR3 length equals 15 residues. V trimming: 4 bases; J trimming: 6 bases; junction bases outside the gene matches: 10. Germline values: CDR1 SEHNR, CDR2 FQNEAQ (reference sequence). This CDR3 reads CASSSTRTGAREQYF. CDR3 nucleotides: TGTGCCAGCAGCTCTACACGGACAGGGGCTCGCGAGCAGTACTTC.

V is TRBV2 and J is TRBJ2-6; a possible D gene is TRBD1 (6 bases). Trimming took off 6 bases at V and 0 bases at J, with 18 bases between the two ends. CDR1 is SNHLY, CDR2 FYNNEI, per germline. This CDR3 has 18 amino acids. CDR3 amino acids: CASRLLTGPYSGANVLTF. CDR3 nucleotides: TGTGCCAGCAGACTTCTTACAGGGCCCTACTCTGGGGCCAACGTCCTGACTTTC.

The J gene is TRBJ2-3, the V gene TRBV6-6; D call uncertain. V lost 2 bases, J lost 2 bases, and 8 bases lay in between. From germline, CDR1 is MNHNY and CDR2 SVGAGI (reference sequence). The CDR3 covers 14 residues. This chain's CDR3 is CASSYTISTDTQYF. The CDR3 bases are TGTGCCAGCAGTTACACAATCTCCACAGATACGCAGTATTTT.

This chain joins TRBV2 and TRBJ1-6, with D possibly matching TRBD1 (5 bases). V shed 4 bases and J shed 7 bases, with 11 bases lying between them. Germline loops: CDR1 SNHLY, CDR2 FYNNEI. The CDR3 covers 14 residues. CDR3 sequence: CASSVQGSNSPLHF. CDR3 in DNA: TGTGCCAGCAGTGTTCAGGGTAGCAATTCACCCCTCCACTTT.

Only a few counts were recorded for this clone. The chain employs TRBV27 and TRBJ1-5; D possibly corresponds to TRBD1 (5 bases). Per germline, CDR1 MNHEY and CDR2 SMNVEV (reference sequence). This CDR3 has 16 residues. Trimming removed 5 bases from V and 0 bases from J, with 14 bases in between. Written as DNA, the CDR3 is TGTGCCAGCAGTCCCCGTACAGGTTATAGCAATCAGCCCCAGCATTTT. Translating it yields CASSPRTGYSNQPQHF.

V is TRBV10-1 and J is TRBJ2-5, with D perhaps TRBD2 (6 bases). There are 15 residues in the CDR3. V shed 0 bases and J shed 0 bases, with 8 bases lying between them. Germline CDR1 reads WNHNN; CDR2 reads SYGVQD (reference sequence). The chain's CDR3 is CASSESIADQETQYF. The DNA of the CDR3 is TGCGCCAGCAGTGAGTCGATAGCGGACCAAGAGACCCAGTACTTC.

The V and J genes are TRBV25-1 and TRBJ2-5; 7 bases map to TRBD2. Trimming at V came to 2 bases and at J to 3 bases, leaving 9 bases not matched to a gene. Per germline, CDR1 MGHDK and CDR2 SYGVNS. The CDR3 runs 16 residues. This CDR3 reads CASSEGVGRYKETQYF. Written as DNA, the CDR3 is TGTGCCAGCAGTGAAGGTGTCGGGAGGTATAAAGAGACCCAGTACTTC.

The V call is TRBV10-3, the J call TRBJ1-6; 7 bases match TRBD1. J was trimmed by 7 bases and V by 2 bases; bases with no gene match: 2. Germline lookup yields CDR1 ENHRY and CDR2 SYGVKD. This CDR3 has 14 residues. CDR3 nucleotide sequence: TGTGCCATCAGTGAGGCAGGGGGGAATTCACCCCTCCACTTT. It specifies CAISEAGGNSPLHF.

The CDR3 loop reads CASSLRGDYGYTF. CDR3 DNA: TGTGCCAGCAGCTTGCGGGGAGACTATGGCTACACCTTC. The rearrangement links TRBV7-8 to TRBJ1-2; D remains ambiguous. Trimming took 3 bases from V and 3 from J, leaving 8 bases between them. Germline assignment: CDR1 SGHVS and CDR2 FQNEAQ. This CDR3 spans 13 amino acids.

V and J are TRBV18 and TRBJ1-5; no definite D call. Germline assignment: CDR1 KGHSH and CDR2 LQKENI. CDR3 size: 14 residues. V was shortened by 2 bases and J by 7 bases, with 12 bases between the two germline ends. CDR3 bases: TGTGCCAGCTCACCATCGAGGGAAGGGCAGCCCCAGCATTTT. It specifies CASSPSREGQPQHF.

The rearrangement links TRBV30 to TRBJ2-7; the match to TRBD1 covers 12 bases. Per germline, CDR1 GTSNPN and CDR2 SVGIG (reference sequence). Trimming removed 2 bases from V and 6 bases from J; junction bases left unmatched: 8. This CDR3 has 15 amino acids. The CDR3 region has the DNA TGTGCCTGGAGTACTTACCGGGACAGGGGGCCCGAGCAGTACTTC. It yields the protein CAWSTYRDRGPEQYF.

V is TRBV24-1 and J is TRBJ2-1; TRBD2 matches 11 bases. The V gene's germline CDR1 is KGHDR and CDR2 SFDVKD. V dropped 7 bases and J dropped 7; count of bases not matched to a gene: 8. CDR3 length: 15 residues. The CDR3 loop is CATSPFPSGRNEQFF. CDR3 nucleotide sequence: TGTGCCACCAGCCCGTTTCCTAGCGGGAGGAATGAGCAGTTCTTC.

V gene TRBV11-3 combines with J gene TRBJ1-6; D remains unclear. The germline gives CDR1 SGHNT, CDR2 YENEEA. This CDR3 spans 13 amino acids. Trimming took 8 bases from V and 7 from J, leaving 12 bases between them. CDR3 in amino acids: CASGRSENSPLHF. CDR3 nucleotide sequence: TGTGCCAGCGGCAGGTCCGAGAATTCACCCCTCCACTTT.

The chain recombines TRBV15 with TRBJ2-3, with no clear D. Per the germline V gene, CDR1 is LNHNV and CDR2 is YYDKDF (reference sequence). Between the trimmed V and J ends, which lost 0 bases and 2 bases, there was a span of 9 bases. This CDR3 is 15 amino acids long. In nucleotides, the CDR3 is TGTGCCACCAGCAGAGATTCGGTGTCCACAGATACGCAGTATTTT. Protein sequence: CATSRDSVSTDTQYF.

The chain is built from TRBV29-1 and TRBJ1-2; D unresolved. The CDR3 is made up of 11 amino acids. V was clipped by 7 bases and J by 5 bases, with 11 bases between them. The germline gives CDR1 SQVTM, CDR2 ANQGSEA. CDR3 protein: CSAREGYGYTF. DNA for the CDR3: TGCAGCGCCCGTGAGGGTTATGGCTACACCTTC.

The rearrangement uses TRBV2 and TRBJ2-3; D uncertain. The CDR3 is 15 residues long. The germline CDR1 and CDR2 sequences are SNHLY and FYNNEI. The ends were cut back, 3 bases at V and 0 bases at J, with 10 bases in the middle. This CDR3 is CASSEAPVSTDTQYF. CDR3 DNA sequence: TGTGCCAGCAGTGAGGCCCCCGTTAGCACAGATACGCAGTATTTT. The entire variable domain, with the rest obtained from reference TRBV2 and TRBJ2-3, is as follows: EPEVTQTPSHQVTQMGQEVILRCVPISNHLYFYWYRQILGQKVEFLVSFYNNEISEKSEIFDDQFSVERPDGSNFTLKIRSTKLEDSAMYFCASSEAPVSTDTQYFGPGTRLTVL.

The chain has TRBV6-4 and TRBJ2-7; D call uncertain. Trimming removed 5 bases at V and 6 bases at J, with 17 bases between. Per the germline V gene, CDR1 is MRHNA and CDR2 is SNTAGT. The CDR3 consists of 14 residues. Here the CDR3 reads CASSPQTGPGEQYF. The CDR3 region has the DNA TGTGCCAGCAGTCCACAGACCGGCCCCGGCGAGCAGTACTTC.

The CDR3 here is CASGWGTYEQYF. CDR3 DNA sequence: TGTGCCAGCGGGTGGGGCACCTACGAGCAGTACTTC. The rearrangement uses TRBV2 and TRBJ2-7, with D possibly matching TRBD1 (5 bases). The CDR3 is 12 residues long. Looked up from germline, CDR1 is SNHLY and CDR2 is FYNNEI. V dropped 8 bases and J dropped 2 bases, with 10 bases sitting between them.

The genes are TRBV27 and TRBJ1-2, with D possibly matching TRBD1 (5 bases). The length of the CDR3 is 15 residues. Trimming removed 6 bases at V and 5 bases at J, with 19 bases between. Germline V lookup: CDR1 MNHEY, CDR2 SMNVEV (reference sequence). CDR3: CASRGFTDGHYGYTF. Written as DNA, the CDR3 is TGTGCCAGCAGGGGATTCACTGACGGACATTATGGCTACACCTTC.

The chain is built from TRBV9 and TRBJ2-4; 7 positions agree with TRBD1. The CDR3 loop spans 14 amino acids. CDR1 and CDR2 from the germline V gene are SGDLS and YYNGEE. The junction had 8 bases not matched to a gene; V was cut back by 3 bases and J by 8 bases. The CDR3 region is CASSAPTGSYIQYF. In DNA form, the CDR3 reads TGTGCCAGCAGCGCCCCGACAGGGTCATACATTCAGTACTTC.

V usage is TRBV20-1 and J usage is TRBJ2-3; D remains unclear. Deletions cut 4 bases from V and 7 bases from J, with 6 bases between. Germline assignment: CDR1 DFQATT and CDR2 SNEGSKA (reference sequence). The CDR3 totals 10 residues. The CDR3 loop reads CSANKNTQYF. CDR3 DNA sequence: TGCAGTGCTAACAAAAATACGCAGTATTTT.

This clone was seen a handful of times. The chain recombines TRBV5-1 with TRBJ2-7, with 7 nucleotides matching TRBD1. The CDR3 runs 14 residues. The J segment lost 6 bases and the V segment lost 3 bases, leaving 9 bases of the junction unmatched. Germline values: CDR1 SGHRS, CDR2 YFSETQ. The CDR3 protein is CASSSGQNVREQYF. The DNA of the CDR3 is TGCGCCAGCAGCTCGGGACAGAATGTACGCGAGCAGTACTTC.

CDR3 coding DNA: TGTGCCAGCAGCTACCGCTCACTAGCGGGAGGACCGTCGGGTCGTGGAGAGACCCAGTACTTC. Its protein product is CASSYRSLAGGPSGRGETQYF. The chain links TRBV14 to TRBJ2-5; 12 bases map to TRBD2. This CDR3 spans 21 amino acids. From germline, CDR1 is SGHDN and CDR2 FVKESK. V lost 5 bases, J lost 4 bases, and 23 bases stayed unmatched.